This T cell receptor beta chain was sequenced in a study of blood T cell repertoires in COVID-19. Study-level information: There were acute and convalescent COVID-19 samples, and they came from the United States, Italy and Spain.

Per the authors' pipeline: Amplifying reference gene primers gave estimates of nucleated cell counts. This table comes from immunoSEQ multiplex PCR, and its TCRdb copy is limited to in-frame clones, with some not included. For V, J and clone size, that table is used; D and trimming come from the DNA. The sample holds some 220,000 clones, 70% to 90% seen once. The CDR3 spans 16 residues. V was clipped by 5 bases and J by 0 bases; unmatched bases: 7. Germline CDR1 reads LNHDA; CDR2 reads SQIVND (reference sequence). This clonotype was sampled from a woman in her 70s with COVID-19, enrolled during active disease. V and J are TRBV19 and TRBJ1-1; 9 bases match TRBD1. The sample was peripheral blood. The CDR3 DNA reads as TGTGCCAGTAGTCCCGACAGGGGGGGGGTGAACACTGAAGCTTTCTTT. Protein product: CASSPDRGGVNTEAFF.